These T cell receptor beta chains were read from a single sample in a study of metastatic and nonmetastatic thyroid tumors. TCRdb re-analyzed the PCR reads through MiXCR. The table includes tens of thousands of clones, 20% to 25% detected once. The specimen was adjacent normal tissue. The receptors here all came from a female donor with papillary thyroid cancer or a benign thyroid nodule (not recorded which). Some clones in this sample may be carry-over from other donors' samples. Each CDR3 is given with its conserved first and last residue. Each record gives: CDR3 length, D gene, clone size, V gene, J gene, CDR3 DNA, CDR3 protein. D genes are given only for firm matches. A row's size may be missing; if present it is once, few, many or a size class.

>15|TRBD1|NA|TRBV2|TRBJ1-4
TGTGCCAGCAGTGCCGACAGGGGTTCTAATGAAAAACTGTTTTTT
CASSADRGSNEKLFF
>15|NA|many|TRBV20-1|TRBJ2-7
TGCAGTGCTGAAGGGGTGGCGGGGCAGACCTACGAGCAGTACTTC
CSAEGVAGQTYEQYF
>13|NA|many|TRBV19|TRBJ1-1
TGTGCCAGTAGTATGGGTCCGAACACTGAAGCTTTCTTT
CASSMGPNTEAFF
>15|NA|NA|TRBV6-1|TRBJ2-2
TGTGCCAGCAATCCGACACGGACACCCACCGGGGAGCTGTTTTTT
CASNPTRTPTGELFF
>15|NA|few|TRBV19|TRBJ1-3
TGTGCCAGTAGTTCGTACCCTGCGGCTGGGAACACCATATATTTT
CASSSYPAAGNTIYF
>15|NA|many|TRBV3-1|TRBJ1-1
TGTGCCAGCAGCCGCAACCCACAGGGCTTCACTGAAGCTTTCTTT
CASSRNPQGFTEAFF
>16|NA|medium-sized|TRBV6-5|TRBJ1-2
TGTGCCAGCAGTTACGGGGGAACAGCAGTTAACTATGGCTACACCTTC
CASSYGGTAVNYGYTF
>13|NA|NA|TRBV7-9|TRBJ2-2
TGTGCCAGCAGCTATGGGGTAGCCGGGGAGCTGTTTTTT
CASSYGVAGELFF
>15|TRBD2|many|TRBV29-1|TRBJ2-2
TGCAGCGTCATAGCGGGATTGACGAACACCGGGGAGCTGTTTTTT
CSVIAGLTNTGELFF
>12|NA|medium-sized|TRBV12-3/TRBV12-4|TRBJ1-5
TGTGCCAGCAGCCGGAGCAATCAGCCCCAGCATTTT
CASSRSNQPQHF
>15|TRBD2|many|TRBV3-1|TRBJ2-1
TGTGCCAGCAGCCATTTAGCGGGAGGGCGAAATGAGCAGTTCTTC
CASSHLAGGRNEQFF
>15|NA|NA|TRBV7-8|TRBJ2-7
TGTGCCAGCAGCTTATCTCCGGGGGCTGGCTACGAGCAGTACTTC
CASSLSPGAGYEQYF
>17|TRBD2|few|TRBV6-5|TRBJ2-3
TGTGCCGACAGCCTGGGCAGCGGACTAGCTGGCTCAGATACGCAGTATTTT
CADSLGSGLAGSDTQYF
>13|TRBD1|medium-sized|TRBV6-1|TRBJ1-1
TGTGCCAGCAGGGACAGGGGCTTTACTGAAGCTTTCTTT
CASRDRGFTEAFF
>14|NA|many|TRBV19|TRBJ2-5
TGTGCCAGTAGTGTTCCCGGAGAGGAAGAGACCCAGTACTTC
CASSVPGEEETQYF
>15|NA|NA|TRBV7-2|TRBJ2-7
TGTGCCAGCAGCCCAGTCCCTGGACAGTTCTACGAGCAGTACTTC
CASSPVPGQFYEQYF
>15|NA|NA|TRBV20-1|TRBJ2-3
TGCAGTGCTGACACCGTGGCTAGCGGCACAGATACGCAGTATTTT
CSADTVASGTDTQYF
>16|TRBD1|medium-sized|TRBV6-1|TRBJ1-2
TGTGCCAGCAGTGTCGGGGGGACAGGGAGGTCCTATGGCTACACCTTC
CASSVGGTGRSYGYTF
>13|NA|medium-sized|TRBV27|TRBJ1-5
TGTGCCAGCAGCTGGGACACGGGCGGGCCCCAGCATTTT
CASSWDTGGPQHF
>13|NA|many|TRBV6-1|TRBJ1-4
TGTGCCAGCAGAACGCTGGCGGGGGAAAAACTGTTTTTT
CASRTLAGEKLFF
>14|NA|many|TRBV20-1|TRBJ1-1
TGCAGTGCTAGGGAGGGGTTTTTGGACACTGAAGCTTTCTTT
CSAREGFLDTEAFF
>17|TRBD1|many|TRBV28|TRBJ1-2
TGTGCCAGCAGTCCTCCTTGGGGGACAGGGTTTCGATCTGGCTACACCTTC
CASSPPWGTGFRSGYTF
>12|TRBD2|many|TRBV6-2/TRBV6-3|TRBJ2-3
TGTGCCCACGGAATTACTAGCGGGGCGCAGTATTTT
CAHGITSGAQYF
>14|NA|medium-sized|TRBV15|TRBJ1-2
TGTGCCACCAGCAGAGACTCGGGTCCCTATGGCTACACCTTC
CATSRDSGPYGYTF
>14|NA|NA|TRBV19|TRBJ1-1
TGTGCCAGTAGTAGGACTGCCTGGGTCACTGAAGCTTTCTTT
CASSRTAWVTEAFF
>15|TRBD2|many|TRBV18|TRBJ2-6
TGTGCCAGCTCTCGGCGGGGGACCGGGGCCAACGTCCTGACTTTC
CASSRRGTGANVLTF
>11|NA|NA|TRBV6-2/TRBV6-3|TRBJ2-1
TGTGCCAGCCTAGCTGGTAATGAGCAGTTCTTC
CASLAGNEQFF
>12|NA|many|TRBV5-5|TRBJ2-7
TGTGCCAGCAGCTACGGGAGCTACGAGCAGTACTTC
CASSYGSYEQYF
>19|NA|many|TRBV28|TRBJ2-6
TGTGCCAGCACCACTCTCGTTCCGCGCGCGGCCTCTGGGGCCAACGTCCTGACTTTC
CASTTLVPRAASGANVLTF
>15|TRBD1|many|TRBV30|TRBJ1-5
TGTGCCTGGAGAAAAGGACAGGGCTCCAATCAGCCCCAGCATTTT
CAWRKGQGSNQPQHF
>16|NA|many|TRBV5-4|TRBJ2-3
TGTGCCAGCAGCTTGTGGGTCCGGGGAGGCGCAGATACGCAGTATTTT
CASSLWVRGGADTQYF
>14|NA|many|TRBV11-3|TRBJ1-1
TGTGCCAGCAGCCCCCTCGGAGCGGGCACTGAAGCTTTCTTT
CASSPLGAGTEAFF
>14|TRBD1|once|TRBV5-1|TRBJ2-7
TGCGCCAGCAGCTTGGACAGGGGACCCTACGAGCAGTACTTC
CASSLDRGPYEQYF
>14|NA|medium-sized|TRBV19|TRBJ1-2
TGTGCCAGTACCCGCCTGGGGGGGTCAGATGGCTACACCTTC
CASTRLGGSDGYTF
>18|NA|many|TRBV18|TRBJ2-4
TGTGCCAGCTCACCACGAGAGACACCCAATTGGGCCAAAAACATTCAGTACTTC
CASSPRETPNWAKNIQYF
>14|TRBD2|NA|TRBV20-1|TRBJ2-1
TGCAGTGCTGGCGGGGGGAGGGTCTACAATGAGCAGTTCTTC
CSAGGGRVYNEQFF
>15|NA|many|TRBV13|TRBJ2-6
TGTGCCAGCAGCTTCCGTTTACTGGGGGCCAACGTCCTGACTTTC
CASSFRLLGANVLTF
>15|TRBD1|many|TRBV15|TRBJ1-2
TGTGCCACCAGCAGAGACCCCCAGGGGGGTGATGGCTACACCTTC
CATSRDPQGGDGYTF
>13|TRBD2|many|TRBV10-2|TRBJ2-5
TGCGCCAGCAGGCTAGCGGGAATGGAGACCCAGTACTTC
CASRLAGMETQYF
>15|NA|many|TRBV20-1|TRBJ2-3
TGCAGTGCTCCGTATTATGTGGCGGCCACAGATACGCAGTATTTT
CSAPYYVAATDTQYF
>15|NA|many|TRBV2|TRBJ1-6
TGTGCCAGCAAGGTGATCGGACAGAAGAATTCACCCCTCCACTTT
CASKVIGQKNSPLHF
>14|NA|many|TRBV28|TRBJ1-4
TGTGCCAGCAGTTTGGGCAGGTGGAATGAAAAACTGTTTTTT
CASSLGRWNEKLFF
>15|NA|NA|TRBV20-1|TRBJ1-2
TGCAGTGCTAGCCTCGCCAAGGTAGTAGGATATGGCTACACCTTC
CSASLAKVVGYGYTF
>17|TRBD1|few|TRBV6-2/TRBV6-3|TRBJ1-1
TGTGCCAGCAGTTACCTACCGGACAGGGGTATGAACACTGAAGCTTTCTTT
CASSYLPDRGMNTEAFF
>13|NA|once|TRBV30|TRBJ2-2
TGTGCCTGGAGCGGGGACGTGGCCTGGGAGCTGTTTTTT
CAWSGDVAWELFF
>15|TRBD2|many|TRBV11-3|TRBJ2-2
TGTGCCAGCAGCCCCCGGACTAGATTCGTCGGGGAGCTGTTTTTT
CASSPRTRFVGELFF
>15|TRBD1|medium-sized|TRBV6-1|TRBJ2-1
TGTGCCAGCAGCGCGCCGCAGGGGGCCTACAATGAGCAGTTCTTC
CASSAPQGAYNEQFF
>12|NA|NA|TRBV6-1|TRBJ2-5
TGTGCCAGTATTAGCAAGGAACAGACCCAGTACTTC
CASISKEQTQYF
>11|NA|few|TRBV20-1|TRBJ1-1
TGCAGCGCTAGAGTGGTGTCTGAAGCTTTCTTT
CSARVVSEAFF
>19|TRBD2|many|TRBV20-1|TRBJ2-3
TGCAGTGCTAGAGAAGGGCTAGCGGGACCATCAGAGCGCACAGATACGCAGTATTTT
CSAREGLAGPSERTDTQYF
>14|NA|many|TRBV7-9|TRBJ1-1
TGTGCCAGCAGTCCCTGGCCAATGAACACTGAAGCTTTCTTT
CASSPWPMNTEAFF
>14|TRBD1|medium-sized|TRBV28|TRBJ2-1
TGTGCCAGCAGTACTGGACAGGGGTGGAATGAGCAGTTCTTC
CASSTGQGWNEQFF
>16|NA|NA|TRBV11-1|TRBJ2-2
TGTGCCAGCAGTGCCCGACAGGCGAGAATTGCCGGGGAGCTGTTTTTT
CASSARQARIAGELFF
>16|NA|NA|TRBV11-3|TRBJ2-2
TGTGCCAGCAGCCGGGTCGGGGTATTAAGTACCGGGGAGCTGCTTTTT
CASSRVGVLSTGELLF
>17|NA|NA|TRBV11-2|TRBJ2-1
TGTGCCAGCAGCTCCCCTTCTAGAGGGCATACCTACAATGAGCAGTTCTTC
CASSSPSRGHTYNEQFF
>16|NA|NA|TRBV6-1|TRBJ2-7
TGTGCCAGCAGCCAAGATACAGCGGCAACCGTCTACGAGCAGTACTTC
CASSQDTAATVYEQYF
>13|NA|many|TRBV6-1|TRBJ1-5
TGTGCCTCCCGGGCACGCGGAAATCAGCCCCAGCATTTT
CASRARGNQPQHF